This T cell receptor beta chain derives from a study of cytomegalovirus exposure and HLA in healthy donors. Study background: Early released data had about 85 million unique TCRs, all coming from HLA-typed donors.

From germline, CDR1 is LNHDA and CDR2 SQIVND (reference sequence). CDR3 length: 13 residues. Trimming pared 5 bases from V and 6 bases from J, leaving 8 bases between. It was with 60 Vbeta and 13 Jbeta primers that the PCR ran. Clones were read by immunoSEQ multiplex PCR, and TCRdb kept only the in-frame ones, dropping some. Among 120,000 or so clones listed, roughly 80% were seen once. This sequence joins TRBV19 and TRBJ1-6, with TRBD1 as a possible D gene (6 bases). This sequence was found in a man aged 18 to 29 in good health and CMV-seropositive. Sequenced: PBMCs. CDR3 loop: CASSVDSNSPLHF. DNA for the CDR3: TGTGCCAGTAGTGTGGACAGTAATTCACCCCTCCACTTT.